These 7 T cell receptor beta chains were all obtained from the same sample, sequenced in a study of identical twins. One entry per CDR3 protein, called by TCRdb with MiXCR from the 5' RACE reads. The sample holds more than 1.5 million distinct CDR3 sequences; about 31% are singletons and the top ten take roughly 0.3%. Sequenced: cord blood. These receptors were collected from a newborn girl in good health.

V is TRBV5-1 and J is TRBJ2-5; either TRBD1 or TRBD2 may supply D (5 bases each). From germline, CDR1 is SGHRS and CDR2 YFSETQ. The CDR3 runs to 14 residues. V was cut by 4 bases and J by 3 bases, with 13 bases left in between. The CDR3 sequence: CASSPGTEKETQYF. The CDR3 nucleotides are TGCGCCAGCAGCCCAGGGACGGAAAAAGAGACCCAGTACTTC.

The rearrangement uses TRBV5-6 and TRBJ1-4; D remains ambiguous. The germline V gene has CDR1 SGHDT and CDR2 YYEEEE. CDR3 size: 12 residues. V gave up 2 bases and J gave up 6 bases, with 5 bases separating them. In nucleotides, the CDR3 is TGTGCCAGCAGCTTATTTCATGAAAAACTGTTTTTT. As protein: CASSLFHEKLFF.

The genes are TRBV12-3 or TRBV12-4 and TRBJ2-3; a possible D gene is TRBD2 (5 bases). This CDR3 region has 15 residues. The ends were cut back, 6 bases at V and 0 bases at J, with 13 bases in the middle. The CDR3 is CASSPSTGSTDTQYF. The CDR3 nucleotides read TGTGCCAGCAGCCCTAGCACCGGGAGCACAGATACGCAGTATTTT.

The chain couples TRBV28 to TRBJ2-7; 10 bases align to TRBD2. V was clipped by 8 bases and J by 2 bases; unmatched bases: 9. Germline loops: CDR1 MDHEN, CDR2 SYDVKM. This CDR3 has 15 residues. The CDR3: CASVRLAGAAYEQYF. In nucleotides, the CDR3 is TGTGCCAGCGTCCGGCTAGCGGGAGCTGCCTACGAGCAGTACTTC.

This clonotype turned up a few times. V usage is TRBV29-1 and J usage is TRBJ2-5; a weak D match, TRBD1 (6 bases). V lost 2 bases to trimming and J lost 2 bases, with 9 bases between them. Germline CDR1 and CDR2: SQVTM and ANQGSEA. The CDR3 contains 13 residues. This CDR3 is CSVEWQGQETQYF. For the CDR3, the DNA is TGCAGCGTTGAATGGCAGGGGCAAGAGACCCAGTACTTC.

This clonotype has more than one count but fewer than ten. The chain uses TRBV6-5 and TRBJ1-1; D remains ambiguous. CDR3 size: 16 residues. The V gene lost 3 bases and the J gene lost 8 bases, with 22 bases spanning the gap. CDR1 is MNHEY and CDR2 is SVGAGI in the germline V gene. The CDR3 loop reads CASSYLSASGSVEAFF. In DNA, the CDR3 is TGTGCCAGCAGTTATTTGAGCGCTTCGGGCAGCGTCGAAGCTTTCTTT.

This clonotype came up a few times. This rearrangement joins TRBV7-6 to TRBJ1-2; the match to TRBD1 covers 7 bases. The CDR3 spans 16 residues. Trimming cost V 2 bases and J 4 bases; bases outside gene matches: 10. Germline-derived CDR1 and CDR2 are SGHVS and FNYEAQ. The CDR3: CASSLTTGDPSYGYTF. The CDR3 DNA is TGTGCCAGCAGCTTAACCACAGGGGACCCCTCCTATGGCTACACCTTC.